This entry concerns a single T cell receptor (beta chain). Its antigen is undetermined. The data belong to a study of CD8 T cells in Susac syndrome. Trimming at V came to 5 bases and at J to 6 bases, leaving 11 bases not matched to a gene. From germline, CDR1 is SEHNR and CDR2 FQNEAQ (reference sequence). The CDR3 sequence is 16 residues long. RNA totalling 0.5 to 1 ug underwent reverse transcription with random hexamers. Amplification of TCR beta CDR3 spanned 54 Vbeta and 13 Jbeta via immunoSEQ multiplex PCR. TCRdb fed the immunoSEQ multiplex PCR reads into MiXCR, producing one record per CDR3 protein. Of roughly 150,000 distinct CDR3 sequences detected, approximately 96% appear once; the ten largest clones hold more than 0.2%. Sequencing of TCR beta was performed on blood CD8+ T cells and on blood CD4+ T cells. TEMRA cells were enriched by FACS, and CD4+ and CD8+ T cells were negatively isolated. Study conclusions and caveats: The authors acknowledged that their TCR sequencing and HLA analysis involved a relatively small number of individuals.

The V and J genes are TRBV7-9 and TRBJ2-1; 9 positions match TRBD2. The material sequenced was CD8+ T cells from PBMCs. This sequence was found in a human donor with multiple sclerosis. The CDR3 sequence: CASSPRDGGGANEQFF. The CDR3 coding sequence is TGTGCCAGCAGCCCTCGTGATGGCGGGGGGGCCAATGAGCAGTTCTTC.